This paragraph reports one T cell receptor beta chain. The antigen is unknown. These data come from a study of shared clonotypes between healthy human individuals. Broader study findings: The study sampled only blood, and tissue repertoires likely differ. The study found 4.5% to 6% of naive CD4 clonotypes shared across four donors.

CDR3 length: 13 residues. V lost 0 bases and J 4 bases, leaving 9 bases between the germline ends. Germline lookup yields CDR1 GTSNPN and CDR2 SVGIG (reference sequence). Sorted subsets were amplified in replicate PCRs using 200 ng DNA, 30,000 to 35,000 T cell genomes. Repertoires were generated with immunoSEQ multiplex PCR, while TCRdb's copy carries only in-frame clones and drops some. The profile shows more than 2 million clones, more than 90% of them singletons. The sequenced sample consisted of naive CD4+ T cells sorted from blood. Described subset: CD45RA+ positively selected. The chain links TRBV30 to TRBJ1-2; no firm D call. This sequence was found in a young man in good health. CDR3 in amino acids: CAWSVSRSYGYTF. The CDR3 coding sequence is TGTGCCTGGAGTGTCTCCCGTAGCTATGGCTACACCTTC.